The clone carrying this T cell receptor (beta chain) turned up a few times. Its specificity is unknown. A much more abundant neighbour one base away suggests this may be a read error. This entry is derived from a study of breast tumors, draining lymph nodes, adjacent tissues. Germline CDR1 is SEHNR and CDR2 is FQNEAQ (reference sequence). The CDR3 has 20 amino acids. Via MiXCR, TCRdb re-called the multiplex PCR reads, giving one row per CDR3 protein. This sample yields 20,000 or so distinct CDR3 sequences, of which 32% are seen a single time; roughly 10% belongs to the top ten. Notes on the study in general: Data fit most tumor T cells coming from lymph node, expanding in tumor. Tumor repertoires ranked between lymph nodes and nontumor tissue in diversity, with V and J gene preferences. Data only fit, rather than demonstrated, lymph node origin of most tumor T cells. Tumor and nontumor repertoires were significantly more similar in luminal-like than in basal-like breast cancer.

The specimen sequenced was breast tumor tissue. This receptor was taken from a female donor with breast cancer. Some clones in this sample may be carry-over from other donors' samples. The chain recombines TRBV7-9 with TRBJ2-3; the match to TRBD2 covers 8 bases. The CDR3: CASSLDHTAGEVKTTDTRYF. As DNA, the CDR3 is TGTGCCAGCAGCTTAGATCACACAGCGGGAGAGGTTAAGACGACAGATACGCGGTATTTT.